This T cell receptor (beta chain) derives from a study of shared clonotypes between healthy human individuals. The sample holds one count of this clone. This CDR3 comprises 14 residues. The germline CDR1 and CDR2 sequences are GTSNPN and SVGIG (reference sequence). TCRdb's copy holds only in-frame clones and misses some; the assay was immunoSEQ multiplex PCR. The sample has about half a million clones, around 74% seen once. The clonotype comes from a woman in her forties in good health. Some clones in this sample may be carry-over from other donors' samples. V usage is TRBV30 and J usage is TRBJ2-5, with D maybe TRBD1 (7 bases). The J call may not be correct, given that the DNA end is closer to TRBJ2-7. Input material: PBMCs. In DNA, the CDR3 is TGTGCCTGGTTAAGGATCCAGGGGGGATACGAGCAGTACTTC. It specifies CAWLRIQGGYEQYF.